This TCR beta chain was sequenced in a study of T cell responses to AZD1222 COVID-19 vaccine. Study results and caveats: Spike-specific TCR breadth rose after two AZD1222 doses, and depth rose as well. Females made up more of the donors, who were largely white British, and clonal diversity may have come out too low.

Notes on this clone: The antigen remains undetermined.

This table comes from immunoSEQ multiplex PCR, and its TCRdb copy is limited to in-frame clones, with some not included. The table has 82,000 or so clones, around nine tenths seen once. The clonotype comes from an adult in good health. The sequencing used peripheral blood, collected on day 0 of AZD1222 vaccination.

The CDR3 here is CASGTGTAVNEQFF. The CDR3 nucleotides are TGTGCTAGCGGGACCGGGACAGCCGTCAATGAGCAGTTCTTC. J is TRBJ2-1 and V is TRBV7-7; possible D gene TRBD2, 8 bases. Germline lookup yields CDR1 SSHAT and CDR2 FNYEAQ (reference sequence). The CDR3 covers 14 residues. Full variable domain (missing parts from reference TRBV7-7 and TRBJ2-1): GAGVSQSPRYKVTKRGQDVTLRCDPISSHATLYWYQQALGQGPEFLTYFNYEAQPDKSGLPSDRFSAERPEGSISTLTIQRTEQRDSAMYRCASGTGTAVNEQFFGPGTRLTVL.